The 20 T cell receptor beta chains below come from one sample, sequenced in a study of T cell clonotyping in hematopoietic cell transplantation. Using immunoSEQ multiplex PCR, the repertoire was profiled, and TCRdb retains in-frame clones only, with some absent. The table lists 35,000 to 45,000 clones, around 94% of them singletons. The sequencing input was peripheral blood mononuclear cells. Receptor source: a woman in her forties or fifties in good health. Some clones in this sample may be carry-over from other donors' samples.

The chain is built from TRBV7-2 and TRBJ1-5; TRBD1 might be the D (6 bases). The germline V gene encodes CDR1 SGHTA and CDR2 FQGNSA. The germline V and J ends were trimmed by 5 bases and 0 bases, with 11 bases remaining between them. The CDR3 totals 15 residues. CDR3 sequence: CASSLNRDSNQPQHF. The CDR3 coding sequence is TGTGCCAGCAGCCTCAACAGGGATAGCAATCAGCCCCAGCATTTT.

This chain connects TRBV4-2 to TRBJ1-1; 8 bases agree with TRBD1. The germline V gene encodes CDR1 LGHNA and CDR2 YNFKEQ. The CDR3 sequence is 15 residues long. V lost 2 bases and J lost 3; bases outside the gene matches: 5. The CDR3 loop is CASSQLQGVYTEAFF. The CDR3 nucleotides read TGTGCCAGCAGCCAACTACAGGGGGTGTACACTGAAGCTTTCTTT.

The gene calls are TRBV6-5 and TRBJ1-5; possibly TRBD1 for D (5 bases). V was pared by 2 bases and J by 6 bases, with 11 bases between. Germline V gene sequence: CDR1 MNHEY, CDR2 SVGAGI. CDR3 length: 14 residues. The CDR3 sequence: CASSYKGSTQPQHF. The CDR3 region has the DNA TGTGCCAGCAGTTACAAGGGGTCCACTCAGCCCCAGCATTTT.

This chain joins TRBV6-6 and TRBJ1-1; 7 bases fit TRBD1. Losses at the gene ends were 5 bases for V and 4 bases for J; bases not matched to a gene: 4. Per germline, CDR1 MNHNY and CDR2 SVGAGI (reference sequence). The CDR3 has 13 residues. The CDR3 coding sequence is TGTGCCAGCAGTATCAGGGGGGTCACTGAAGCTTTCTTT. The encoded protein is CASSIRGVTEAFF.

The CDR3 spells CASSLLKGRGGYTF. The CDR3 DNA is TGTGCCAGCAGCCTATTGAAGGGGCGCGGAGGCTACACCTTC. This chain joins TRBV7-6 and TRBJ1-2; D is perhaps TRBD1 (5 bases). Trimming cost V 5 bases and J 8 bases, with 18 bases left between them. CDR1 is SGHVS, CDR2 FNYEAQ, per germline. This CDR3 is built from 14 residues.

The genes are TRBV29-1 and TRBJ2-1; D call uncertain. The CDR3 runs 11 residues. Germline CDR1 and CDR2: SQVTM and ANQGSEA. Trimming cost V 8 bases and J 1 base, with 6 bases left between them. This CDR3 reads CSIYSYNEQFF. CDR3 in DNA: TGCAGCATATATTCCTACAATGAGCAGTTCTTC.

This clone has a single count. This sequence joins TRBV18 and TRBJ2-1; possibly TRBD2 for D (6 bases). The germline gives CDR1 KGHSH, CDR2 LQKENI. V was shortened by 0 bases and J by 3 bases, with 9 bases between the two germline ends. The CDR3 has 15 residues. The chain's CDR3 is CASSPPGLGYNEQFF. The CDR3 DNA sequence: TGTGCCAGCTCACCACCGGGACTGGGCTACAATGAGCAGTTCTTC.

The chain is built from TRBV11-1 and TRBJ2-1, with 7 bases fitting TRBD1. Germline-derived CDR1 and CDR2 are SGHAT and FQDESV (reference sequence). V shed 5 bases and J 6 bases; nucleotides not matched to a gene: 4. The CDR3 sequence is 13 residues long. This CDR3 reads CASSVGDSNEQFF. In DNA, the CDR3 is TGTGCCAGCAGCGTAGGGGACAGCAATGAGCAGTTCTTC.

V usage is TRBV19 and J usage is TRBJ2-4; D not certain. The CDR3 is 11 amino acids. The germline CDR1 and CDR2 sequences are LNHDA and SQIVND (reference sequence). V lost 3 bases, J lost 4 bases, and 1 base lay in between. The CDR3 region has the DNA TGTGCCAGTAGTATGAAAAACATTCAGTACTTC. Translation gives CASSMKNIQYF.

This chain connects TRBV5-1 to TRBJ2-2; D may be TRBD1 (6 bases). Trimming took off 0 bases at V and 4 bases at J, with 19 bases between the two ends. Germline lookup yields CDR1 SGHRS and CDR2 YFSETQ. The CDR3 contains 18 residues. This CDR3 is CASSLGGPTGRVTGELFF. CDR3 DNA: TGCGCCAGCAGCTTGGGGGGCCCCACAGGGCGGGTCACCGGGGAGCTGTTTTTT.

The V call is TRBV4-3, the J call TRBJ1-4; 8 bases are a match to TRBD1. The V segment lost 4 bases and the J segment 2 bases; nucleotides outside the gene matches: 3. The CDR3 sequence is 15 residues long. The germline CDR1 and CDR2 sequences are LGHNA and YSLEER. In nucleotides, the CDR3 is TGCGCCAGCAGCCGGCAGGGGGCGACTAATGAAAAACTGTTTTTT. It translates to CASSRQGATNEKLFF.

The CDR3 is CASSLKGVTGEFNEQFF. CDR3 DNA sequence: TGTGCCAGCAGCTTAAAGGGTGTCACAGGGGAATTCAATGAGCAGTTCTTC. J is TRBJ2-1 and V is TRBV7-3, with 7 positions matching TRBD1. V was pared by 1 base and J by 6 bases, with 12 bases of the junction left unmatched. CDR1 and CDR2 (germline): SGHTA, FQGTGA. This CDR3 is 17 amino acids long.

This clone was detected only once. The rearrangement uses TRBV9 and TRBJ1-1; TRBD1 might be the D (6 bases). CDR1 is SGDLS and CDR2 is YYNGEE in the germline V gene. V was trimmed by 3 bases and J by 0 bases, leaving 18 bases between them. This CDR3 is built from 17 residues. CDR3 loop: CASSATGTSRMNTEAFF. The CDR3 DNA is TGTGCCAGCAGCGCCACCGGGACAAGCAGAATGAACACTGAAGCTTTCTTT.

The chain's CDR3 is CASRGPGNTIYF. In DNA form, the CDR3 reads TGTGCCAGCCGGGGTCCTGGAAACACCATATATTTT. V and J are TRBV30 and TRBJ1-3; D remains ambiguous. CDR3 size: 12 residues. Germline CDR1 is GTSNPN and CDR2 is SVGIG (reference sequence). Trimming took off 8 bases at V and 2 bases at J, with 10 bases between the two ends.

This chain joins TRBV5-1 and TRBJ1-4; 10 positions agree with TRBD1. After removal of 3 bases from V and 7 bases from J, the junction contained 12 bases not matched to a gene. The V gene's germline CDR1 is SGHRS and CDR2 YFSETQ. This CDR3 region has 17 residues. The CDR3, as DNA: TGCGCCAGCAGCTCTTTGGGCGAGACAGGGGGCAGTGAAAAACTGTTTTTT. Its translation is CASSSLGETGGSEKLFF.

The genes are TRBV4-3 and TRBJ1-6, with D maybe TRBD1 (5 bases). In germline, CDR1 is LGHNA, CDR2 YSLEER. The V end was cut by 4 bases, the J end by 7 bases, with 8 bases between. This CDR3 comprises 13 residues. CDR3 DNA: TGCGCCAGCAGCCCTGACAGAAATTCACCCCTCCACTTT. The encoded protein is CASSPDRNSPLHF.

CDR3 nucleotide sequence: TGTGCCTACAATCAGCCCCAGCATTTT. Protein: CAYNQPQHF. This rearrangement joins TRBV27 to TRBJ1-5; D gene unclear. Between the trimmed V and J ends, which lost 11 bases and 3 bases, there was a span of 2 bases. This CDR3 comprises 9 residues. The V gene's germline CDR1 is MNHEY and CDR2 SMNVEV (reference sequence).

The chain employs TRBV7-8 and TRBJ1-1; unclear D gene. CDR3 size: 13 residues. CDR1 is SGHVS, CDR2 FQNEAQ, per germline. Trimming removed 7 bases from V and 1 base from J, with 10 bases in between. CDR3 DNA sequence: TGTGCCAGCATCGGAGGAGGGAACACTGAAGCTTTCTTT. Amino acid sequence: CASIGGGNTEAFF.

This rearrangement joins TRBV19 to TRBJ2-7; 9 nucleotides line up with TRBD1. V lost 5 bases and J lost 2; bases outside the gene matches: 4. The CDR3 runs 14 residues. The germline CDR1 and CDR2 sequences are LNHDA and SQIVND (reference sequence). CDR3 in DNA: TGTGCCAGTAGTGTGGGACAGGGCGCCTACGAGCAGTACTTC. It is translated as CASSVGQGAYEQYF.

This clone was recorded once. CDR3 bases: TGCGCCAGCAGCTTGGGGGGGTATGGCTACACCTTC. This codes for CASSLGGYGYTF. J is TRBJ1-2 and V is TRBV5-1; tentatively, D is TRBD1 (5 bases). This CDR3 has 12 residues. The germline V gene encodes CDR1 SGHRS and CDR2 YFSETQ. V lost 0 bases and J 5 bases, leaving 5 bases between the germline ends.